This T cell receptor beta chain was sequenced during a study of blood T cell repertoires in COVID-19. Study in general: Samples of COVID-19 (acute and convalescent) were obtained from the United States, Italy and Spain.

Repertoires were generated with immunoSEQ multiplex PCR, while TCRdb's copy carries only in-frame clones and drops some. Of approximately 200,000 clones in the sample, around 85% were seen once. Cohorts were based on clinical histories the participants reported. V shed 6 bases and J 10 bases; nucleotides not matched to a gene: 12. Germline CDR1 reads LNHDA; CDR2 reads SQIVND (reference sequence). CDR3 length equals 15 residues. The chain carries TRBV19 and TRBJ1-6; 7 bases are shared with TRBD1. The sample consisted of PBMCs or T cells enriched from blood (not recorded which). The origin of this receptor is a man aged 35 to 55 who had recovered from COVID-19. CDR3 protein: CASRRPGTETSPLHF. CDR3 DNA sequence: TGTGCCAGTAGACGACCCGGGACAGAGACCTCACCCCTCCACTTT.